The rows below give T cell receptor beta chains drawn from one sample of a study of T-cell memory formation after mild COVID-19. TCRdb ran MiXCR on the 5' RACE reads and lists one entry per CDR3 protein. The sample yields about 250,000 distinct CDR3 sequences, approximately 15% seen once. Sequencing input: PBMCs or a T cell subset sorted from them (not recorded which). The receptors were sampled from an adult woman who had mild COVID-19 (a few samples of this study predate the infection). Cell type and time point are not known. Both conserved end residues are part of each CDR3. Fields, in order: D gene, J gene, clone size, V gene, CDR3 DNA, CDR3 protein. The D gene is left open where the match is weak. Size is omitted from some rows. Given values are once, few, many or a class for expanded clones.

d_call: .; j_call: TRBJ2-1; clone_size: .; v_call: TRBV12-3/TRBV12-4; cdr3_nt: TGTGCCAGCAGTGGCCTCTCCAAGACCGCGGAGCAGTTCTTC; cdr3_aa: CASSGLSKTAEQFF
d_call: TRBD2; j_call: TRBJ2-1; clone_size: .; v_call: TRBV29-1; cdr3_nt: TGCAGCGTTGAAGGGGCCCGGGACCTCGATGGACTAGCGGGAGGTTTCCACAATGAGCAGTTCTTC; cdr3_aa: CSVEGARDLDGLAGGFHNEQFF
d_call: TRBD2; j_call: TRBJ2-5; clone_size: many; v_call: TRBV5-1; cdr3_nt: TGCGCCAGCAGCGGAGCGGGGGCGGTGGAAGAGACCCAGTACTTC; cdr3_aa: CASSGAGAVEETQYF
d_call: .; j_call: TRBJ2-1; clone_size: few; v_call: TRBV6-2/TRBV6-3; cdr3_nt: TGTGCCAGCAGTGGGCGGCGGCTAGCGAACAATGAGCAGTTCTTC; cdr3_aa: CASSGRRLANNEQFF
d_call: .; j_call: TRBJ1-2; clone_size: few; v_call: TRBV12-3/TRBV12-4; cdr3_nt: TGTGCCAGCAGTCCCGCCCCGGACTATGGCTACACCTTC; cdr3_aa: CASSPAPDYGYTF
d_call: .; j_call: TRBJ2-2; clone_size: .; v_call: TRBV7-9; cdr3_nt: TGTGCCAGCAGACCTAAGACAGCTTCGAACACCGGGGAGCTGTTTTTT; cdr3_aa: CASRPKTASNTGELFF
d_call: .; j_call: TRBJ1-5; clone_size: many; v_call: TRBV19; cdr3_nt: TGTGCCAGTAAGCGGGGTGGCAATCAGCCCCAGCATTTT; cdr3_aa: CASKRGGNQPQHF
d_call: .; j_call: TRBJ2-4; clone_size: .; v_call: TRBV9; cdr3_nt: TGTGCCAGCAGCGCCGCTTGGACCAAAAACATTCAGTACTTC; cdr3_aa: CASSAAWTKNIQYF
d_call: .; j_call: TRBJ2-2; clone_size: few; v_call: TRBV4-2; cdr3_nt: TGTGCCAGCAGCCAAGATAAGAACCCCGGGGAGCTGTTTTTT; cdr3_aa: CASSQDKNPGELFF
d_call: TRBD1; j_call: TRBJ1-5; clone_size: .; v_call: TRBV20-1; cdr3_nt: TGCAGTGCTGTGCAGGGGGGACAATATAGCAATCAGCCCCAGCATTTT; cdr3_aa: CSAVQGGQYSNQPQHF
d_call: .; j_call: TRBJ1-2; clone_size: few; v_call: TRBV19; cdr3_nt: TGTGCCAGTAGTATTCGGTTCTCCCTTAACTATGGCTACACCTTC; cdr3_aa: CASSIRFSLNYGYTF
d_call: .; j_call: TRBJ2-1; clone_size: .; v_call: TRBV4-2; cdr3_nt: TGTGCCAGCAGCCAAGACTACACCCCCTACAATGAGCAGTTCTTC; cdr3_aa: CASSQDYTPYNEQFF
d_call: TRBD2; j_call: TRBJ2-1; clone_size: .; v_call: TRBV9; cdr3_nt: TGTGCCAGCAGGTTCGGGGGGGGAGTAGGGTGGACGGCCCACACCATTCTATTCAATGAGCAGTTCTTC; cdr3_aa: CASRFGGGVGWTAHTILFNEQFF
d_call: TRBD1; j_call: TRBJ2-7; clone_size: .; v_call: TRBV30; cdr3_nt: TGTGCCTGGAGTGTCGCCCCTGGACAGGGGGCCTACGAGCAGTACTTC; cdr3_aa: CAWSVAPGQGAYEQYF
d_call: .; j_call: TRBJ2-2; clone_size: few; v_call: TRBV7-8; cdr3_nt: TGTGCCAGCAGTCTCAGACCGAACACCGGGGAGCTGTTTTTT; cdr3_aa: CASSLRPNTGELFF
d_call: .; j_call: TRBJ2-7; clone_size: .; v_call: TRBV5-1; cdr3_nt: TGCGCCAGCAGCTTGGATGGGCACGGCGAGCAGTACTTC; cdr3_aa: CASSLDGHGEQYF
d_call: TRBD1; j_call: TRBJ2-2; clone_size: few; v_call: TRBV5-4; cdr3_nt: TGTGCCAGCAGCCGGGACAGGGGGCTCAACGGGGAGCTGTTTTTT; cdr3_aa: CASSRDRGLNGELFF
d_call: .; j_call: TRBJ2-3; clone_size: .; v_call: TRBV4-3; cdr3_nt: TGCGCCAGCAGTCGACAGGTTGGCACAGATACGCAGTATTTT; cdr3_aa: CASSRQVGTDTQYF
d_call: .; j_call: TRBJ2-7; clone_size: .; v_call: TRBV4-1; cdr3_nt: TGCGCCAGCAGCCACCACGGCCAGCAGTACTTC; cdr3_aa: CASSHHGQQYF
d_call: TRBD2; j_call: TRBJ2-3; clone_size: few; v_call: TRBV6-2/TRBV6-3; cdr3_nt: TGTGCCAGCAGTTACACTAGCGGGAGATCTTGGGCAGATACGCAGTATTTT; cdr3_aa: CASSYTSGRSWADTQYF
d_call: .; j_call: TRBJ2-1; clone_size: many; v_call: TRBV12-3/TRBV12-4; cdr3_nt: TGTGCCAGCACCCTCCTGGGGGGGCTTAGTGAGCAGTTCTTC; cdr3_aa: CASTLLGGLSEQFF
d_call: .; j_call: TRBJ1-2; clone_size: few; v_call: TRBV10-3; cdr3_nt: TGTGCCATCAGTGTACGTCCTGCCCCCTATGGCTACACCTTC; cdr3_aa: CAISVRPAPYGYTF
d_call: TRBD1; j_call: TRBJ2-7; clone_size: .; v_call: TRBV18; cdr3_nt: TGTGCCAGCTCACCAAGTGGGGGACAGGCCGAGCAGTACTTC; cdr3_aa: CASSPSGGQAEQYF
d_call: .; j_call: TRBJ1-1; clone_size: few; v_call: TRBV5-1; cdr3_nt: TGCGCCAGCAGCTTACGAGAACCCACTGAAGCTTTCTTT; cdr3_aa: CASSLREPTEAFF
d_call: .; j_call: TRBJ1-1; clone_size: .; v_call: TRBV12-3/TRBV12-4; cdr3_nt: TGTGCCAGCAGTTTGTTGGGTAGATCAGGGTCTGAAGCTTTCTTT; cdr3_aa: CASSLLGRSGSEAFF
d_call: TRBD1; j_call: TRBJ2-2; clone_size: few; v_call: TRBV15; cdr3_nt: TGTGCCTCAAAGACAGGGCCCACCGGGGAGCTGTTTTTT; cdr3_aa: CASKTGPTGELFF
d_call: TRBD1; j_call: TRBJ1-1; clone_size: .; v_call: TRBV5-1; cdr3_nt: TGCGCCAGCAGGCGACAGGGATTTTCTGAAGCTTTCTTT; cdr3_aa: CASRRQGFSEAFF
d_call: .; j_call: TRBJ1-1; clone_size: .; v_call: TRBV18; cdr3_nt: TGTGCCAGCGAACCGACAAGGGAGGAAACTGAAGCTTTCTTT; cdr3_aa: CASEPTREETEAFF
d_call: TRBD1; j_call: TRBJ1-6; clone_size: few; v_call: TRBV7-9; cdr3_nt: TGTGCCAGCAGCCCCTGGGACAGCAATAATTCACCCCTCCACTTT; cdr3_aa: CASSPWDSNNSPLHF
d_call: TRBD2; j_call: TRBJ2-3; clone_size: .; v_call: TRBV11-2; cdr3_nt: TGTGCCAGCAGCAACCCCTCGGGACTAGCGGGGGGAGGAAGCACAGATACGCAGTATTTT; cdr3_aa: CASSNPSGLAGGGSTDTQYF
d_call: .; j_call: TRBJ2-4; clone_size: .; v_call: TRBV5-1; cdr3_nt: TGCGCCAGCAGCTTGGATGAGGTTCCGGGGGCCAAAAACATTCAGTACTTC; cdr3_aa: CASSLDEVPGAKNIQYF
d_call: TRBD2; j_call: TRBJ2-2; clone_size: .; v_call: TRBV20-1; cdr3_nt: TGCAGTGCTAGAGGGGCGGGGGTGAACACCGGGGAGCTGTTTTTT; cdr3_aa: CSARGAGVNTGELFF
d_call: .; j_call: TRBJ1-2; clone_size: few; v_call: TRBV12-3/TRBV12-4; cdr3_nt: TGTGCCAGCAGTTCCCTCCCCGCTAACTATGGCTACACCTTC; cdr3_aa: CASSSLPANYGYTF
d_call: .; j_call: TRBJ1-1; clone_size: .; v_call: TRBV4-2; cdr3_nt: TGTGCCAGCAGCCAGGTACAGGGCACCCTGAACACTGAAGCTTTCTTT; cdr3_aa: CASSQVQGTLNTEAFF
d_call: .; j_call: TRBJ2-3; clone_size: .; v_call: TRBV5-1; cdr3_nt: TGCGCCAGCAGCTTGATGGGGAGCACAGATACGCAGTATTTT; cdr3_aa: CASSLMGSTDTQYF
d_call: TRBD1; j_call: TRBJ2-7; clone_size: few; v_call: TRBV29-1; cdr3_nt: TGCAGCGTGCGACAGGGAACCTACGAGCAGTACTTC; cdr3_aa: CSVRQGTYEQYF
d_call: TRBD2; j_call: TRBJ2-5; clone_size: .; v_call: TRBV6-5; cdr3_nt: TGTGCCAGCAGTGCGAGTCCTGGGGGGGGGACCCAGTACTTC; cdr3_aa: CASSASPGGGTQYF
d_call: TRBD2; j_call: TRBJ2-2; clone_size: .; v_call: TRBV7-2; cdr3_nt: TGTGCCAGCAGCTTATTAGCGGGAGGTAACACCGGGGAGCTGTTTTTT; cdr3_aa: CASSLLAGGNTGELFF
d_call: .; j_call: TRBJ1-1; clone_size: .; v_call: TRBV5-1; cdr3_nt: TGCGCCAGCAGCGAGTTTCAGAACACTGAAGCTTTCTTT; cdr3_aa: CASSEFQNTEAFF
d_call: TRBD2; j_call: TRBJ2-1; clone_size: many; v_call: TRBV4-1; cdr3_nt: TGCGCCAGCAGCCAAGAGGTTAGCGGGGGGGCCCTTGAGCAGTTCTTC; cdr3_aa: CASSQEVSGGALEQFF
d_call: .; j_call: TRBJ1-5; clone_size: .; v_call: TRBV12-3/TRBV12-4; cdr3_nt: TGTGCCAGCAGTTTAGCGCAGAATCAGCCCCAGCATTTT; cdr3_aa: CASSLAQNQPQHF
d_call: TRBD2; j_call: TRBJ2-3; clone_size: few; v_call: TRBV24-1; cdr3_nt: TGTGCCACCAGTGATCATGGGACTAGCGCGAACGAACAGCGTTGGACAGATACGCAGTATTTT; cdr3_aa: CATSDHGTSANEQRWTDTQYF
d_call: .; j_call: TRBJ1-5; clone_size: many; v_call: TRBV5-6; cdr3_nt: TGTGCCAGCAGCTTATTACAGTCCAATCAGCCCCAGCATTTT; cdr3_aa: CASSLLQSNQPQHF
d_call: .; j_call: TRBJ1-6; clone_size: few; v_call: TRBV12-3/TRBV12-4; cdr3_nt: TGTGCCAGCAGTTTCTGGGAGAATTCACCCCTCCACTTT; cdr3_aa: CASSFWENSPLHF
d_call: .; j_call: TRBJ2-3; clone_size: .; v_call: TRBV7-2; cdr3_nt: TGTGCCAGCAGCTTAGTGGCGGGGACAAGCACAGATACGCAGTATTTT; cdr3_aa: CASSLVAGTSTDTQYF
d_call: TRBD2; j_call: TRBJ2-1; clone_size: few; v_call: TRBV5-6; cdr3_nt: TGTGCCAGCAGCCTCCGTTTGACTAGCGGGAGTGGGAATGAGCAGTTCTTC; cdr3_aa: CASSLRLTSGSGNEQFF